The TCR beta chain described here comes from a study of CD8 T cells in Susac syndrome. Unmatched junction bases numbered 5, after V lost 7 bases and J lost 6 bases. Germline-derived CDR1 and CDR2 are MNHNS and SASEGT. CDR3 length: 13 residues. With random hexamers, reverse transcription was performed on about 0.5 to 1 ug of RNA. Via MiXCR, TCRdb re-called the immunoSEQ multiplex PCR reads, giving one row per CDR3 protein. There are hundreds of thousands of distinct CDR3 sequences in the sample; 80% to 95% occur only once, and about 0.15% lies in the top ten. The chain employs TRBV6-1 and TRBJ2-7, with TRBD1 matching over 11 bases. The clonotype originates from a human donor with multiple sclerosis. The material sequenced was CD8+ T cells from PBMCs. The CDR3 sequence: CASMGQGVPEQYF. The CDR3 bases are TGTGCCAGCATGGGACAGGGGGTCCCCGAGCAGTACTTC.